Shown below are 4 T cell receptor beta chains from a single sample sequenced in a study of neurological immune-mediated disorders. Time point noted: longitudinal time-point 2. MiXCR, run by TCRdb on the 5' RACE reads, gives a single entry per CDR3 protein. The sample lists tens of thousands of distinct CDR3 sequences, more than 8% occurring once. The sample comprised PBMCs. The receptors were sampled from a man aged 25 to 40 in good health.

The table lists this clonotype with many counts. The chain carries TRBV9 and TRBJ1-3; no clear D gene. The CDR3 totals 15 residues. CDR1 and CDR2 (germline): SGDLS, YYNGEE. V lost 0 bases, J lost 0 bases, and 7 bases lay in between. The CDR3 DNA is TGTGCCAGCAGCGTAGGCCCACTCTCTGGAAACACCATATATTTT. Amino acid sequence: CASSVGPLSGNTIYF.

This clonotype turned up a few times. The chain couples TRBV5-1 to TRBJ1-1; unclear D gene. Germline loops: CDR1 SGHRS, CDR2 YFSETQ. This CDR3 is built from 15 residues. V was cut by 3 bases and J by 1 base, with 13 bases left in between. The CDR3 reads CASSWEAGWNTEAFF. The CDR3 coding sequence is TGCGCCAGCAGCTGGGAGGCGGGGTGGAACACTGAAGCTTTCTTT.

Many counts were recorded for this clonotype. The rearrangement links TRBV20-1 to TRBJ2-1; 12 positions agree with TRBD2. V dropped 6 bases and J dropped 3; count of bases not matched to a gene: 15. Per the germline V gene, CDR1 is DFQATT and CDR2 is SNEGSKA (reference sequence). This CDR3 is built from 18 residues. The CDR3 nucleotides are TGCAGTGCCCCCGCCCGGCGGGCTAGCGGGAGGGTCTACAATGAGCAGTTCTTC. Its translation: CSAPARRASGRVYNEQFF.

This clonotype appeared many times. The chain has TRBV15 and TRBJ1-3; no clear D gene. Trimming left V 6 bases short and J 1 base short, with 7 bases between. The CDR3 extends over 13 amino acids. CDR1 and CDR2 (germline): LNHNV, YYDKDF (reference sequence). The CDR3 DNA reads TGTGCCACCAGTGGTATTTCTGGAAACACCATATATTTT. Translated: CATSGISGNTIYF.